The clone carrying this T cell receptor (beta chain) showed up just a few times. As yet, its antigen is unknown. Blood genomic DNA input for TRB amplification was about 240-500 ng. The record originates from a study of T and B cells in COVID-19 patients. As for the study in general: Peripheral blood came from COVID-19 patients with active infection or after recovery. Active-infection patients were older, median 67 years, than recovered patients, median roughly 35 years. General study results and limits: Of approximately 2,400 TCR clusters found only in the recovered cohort, a few dozen had low generation probability. Active COVID-19 showed highly clonal TRB repertoires; recovery showed diversity and richness above healthy donors.

TRB rearrangements were amplified by multiplex PCR with BIOMED2 TRB-A/B primers. TCRdb recomputed calls from the multiplex PCR reads with MiXCR, one row per CDR3 protein. The sample gives 5,000 or so distinct CDR3 sequences, roughly 27% of which show up once; roughly 33% is in the top ten. Germline V gene sequence: CDR1 KGHSH, CDR2 LQKENI. V shed 2 bases and J 8 bases; nucleotides not matched to a gene: 16. This CDR3 has 18 amino acids. The J gene is TRBJ1-5, the V gene TRBV18, with 9 positions matching TRBD1. The sample was blood. The receptor was derived from a human donor with active COVID-19. DNA for the CDR3: TGTGCCAGCTCACCAGTAGTGATACAGGGGGCCCAGGGGAAGCCCCAGCATTTT. It codes for CASSPVVIQGAQGKPQHF.